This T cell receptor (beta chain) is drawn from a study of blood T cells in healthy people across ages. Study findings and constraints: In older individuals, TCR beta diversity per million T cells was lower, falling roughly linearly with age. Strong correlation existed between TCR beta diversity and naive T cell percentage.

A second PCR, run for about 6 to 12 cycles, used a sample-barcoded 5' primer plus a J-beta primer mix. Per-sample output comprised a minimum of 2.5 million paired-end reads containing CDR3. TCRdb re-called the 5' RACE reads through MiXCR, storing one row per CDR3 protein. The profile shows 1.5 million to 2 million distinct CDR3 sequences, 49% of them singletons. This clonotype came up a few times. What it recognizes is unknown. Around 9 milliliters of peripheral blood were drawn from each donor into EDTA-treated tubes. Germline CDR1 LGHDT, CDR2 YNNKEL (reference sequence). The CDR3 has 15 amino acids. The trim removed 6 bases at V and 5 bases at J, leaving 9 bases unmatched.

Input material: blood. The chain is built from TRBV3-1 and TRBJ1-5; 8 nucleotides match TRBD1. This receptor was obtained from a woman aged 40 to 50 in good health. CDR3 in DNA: TGTGCCAGCAGTCCTTCGGACAGGGAAGATCAGCCCCAGCATTTT. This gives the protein CASSPSDREDQPQHF.